Listed below are T cell receptor beta chains from one sample, sequenced in a study of T cells in Graves' hyperthyroidism and ophthalmopathy. TCRdb redid the calling of the multiplex PCR reads with MiXCR, one entry per CDR3 protein. The sample has hundreds of thousands of distinct CDR3 sequences, about 20% seen once. Material: blood. The receptors stem from a man aged 40-49 years with Graves' ophthalmopathy. CDR3s include the opening cysteine and the closing phenylalanine or tryptophan. The D gene is left open where the match is weak. Where a row states a size, it is once, few, many or the class of an expanded clone; other rows omit it.

v_gene	d_gene	j_gene	abundance	CDR3nt	CDR3aa
TRBV29-1	-	TRBJ2-7	-	TGCAGCGTTGAAGTGCCCTCTAGTAACTCCTACGAGCAGTACTTC	CSVEVPSSNSYEQYF
TRBV6-5	-	TRBJ1-5	few	TGTGCCAGCAGTTACCGGGACGGTAGCAATCAGCCCCAGCATTTT	CASSYRDGSNQPQHF
TRBV5-1	TRBD2	TRBJ2-2	many	TGCGCCAGCAGCCCGGCTAGCGGGAGGCCCAACACCGGGGAGCTGTTTTTT	CASSPASGRPNTGELFF
TRBV5-6	-	TRBJ2-7	-	TGTGCCAGCAGCTTAAAACAGACCCTCGCGGGCTACGAGCAGTACTTC	CASSLKQTLAGYEQYF
TRBV20-1	-	TRBJ1-3	many	TGCAGTGCTAGAGTGGGGGGAAACACCATATATTTT	CSARVGGNTIYF
TRBV2	TRBD1	TRBJ1-4	many	TGTGCCAGCAGTGACACCGGGACAGATGCTGAAAAACTGTTTTTT	CASSDTGTDAEKLFF
TRBV12-3/TRBV12-4	-	TRBJ2-2	-	TGTGCCAGCAGTATCAGGGGGGGCTTCAACACCGGGGAGCTGTTTTTT	CASSIRGGFNTGELFF
TRBV6-5	TRBD1	TRBJ2-3	few	TGTGCCAGCAGTTACCGACAGGGGGCGAGCACAGATACGCAGTATTTT	CASSYRQGASTDTQYF
TRBV5-8	-	TRBJ2-3	-	TGTGCCAGCATTTCTCAAGGGCCTTACATTGGTACGCAGTATTTT	CASISQGPYIGTQYF
TRBV5-1	TRBD2	TRBJ2-1	-	TGTGCCAGCAGCTTTGCGGGGGGGGCGCACAATGAGCAGTTCTTC	CASSFAGGAHNEQFF
TRBV11-2	-	TRBJ2-7	many	TGTGCCAGCAGCTTAAACATCCGAAGTCACGAGCAGTACTTC	CASSLNIRSHEQYF
TRBV3-1	TRBD1	TRBJ2-7	many	TGTGCCAGCAGCCATTCCTGGGACAGGGAGGGCTACGAGCAGTACTTC	CASSHSWDREGYEQYF
TRBV28	-	TRBJ2-5	many	TGTGCCAGCAGTCCTCAGGGGGGGGAAGAGACCCAGTACTTC	CASSPQGGEETQYF
TRBV27	-	TRBJ2-1	many	TGTGCCAGCAGTTTAGTTATGGGTAATGAGCAGTTCTTC	CASSLVMGNEQFF
TRBV2	TRBD1	TRBJ1-2	many	TGTGCCAGCAGTGATGGGGGGACAGCTGATGGCTACACCTTC	CASSDGGTADGYTF
TRBV3-1	TRBD1	TRBJ1-4	few	TGTGCCAGCAGCCGAAGGGGGCATGACGGAGGAAAACTGTTTTTT	CASSRRGHDGGKLFF
TRBV20-1	TRBD1	TRBJ1-2	many	TGCAGTGCAGGGACAGGGGGAACTAACTATGGCTACACCTTC	CSAGTGGTNYGYTF
TRBV20-1	TRBD2	TRBJ2-1	-	TGCAGTGCCTTGGGTCTAGCGGGAGGTGAGCAGTTCTTC	CSALGLAGGEQFF
TRBV20-1	TRBD2	TRBJ2-7	many	TGCAGTGCTAGCGGGACTAGCGGGGACGAGCAGTACTTC	CSASGTSGDEQYF
TRBV7-9	-	TRBJ1-5	once	TGTGCCAGCAGCTTAGAGCTTGAGCCCCGGCATTTT	CASSLELEPRHF
TRBV5-1	-	TRBJ2-1	many	TGCGCCAGCAGCTTGTCCAGGTTAGGCTACAATGAGCAGTTCTTC	CASSLSRLGYNEQFF
TRBV20-1	-	TRBJ2-7	-	TGCAGTGCGGGGGAGAACCGGGAACGCGAGCAGTACTTC	CSAGENREREQYF
TRBV4-1	-	TRBJ2-1	-	TGCGCCAGCAGCCAAGTGGGTGGACCATACAATGAGCAGTTCTTC	CASSQVGGPYNEQFF
TRBV28	TRBD1	TRBJ2-7	-	TGTGCCAGCAGGAGGACAGGCACCTCCTACGAGCAGTACTTC	CASRRTGTSYEQYF
TRBV24-1	-	TRBJ1-2	few	TGTGCCACCAGCCTCCGGACATTGAACTATGGCTACACCTTC	CATSLRTLNYGYTF
TRBV4-3	-	TRBJ1-1	-	TGCGCCAGCAGCCAGATTGTTGGGAACACTGAAGCTTTCTTT	CASSQIVGNTEAFF
TRBV7-6	TRBD2	TRBJ2-1	few	TGTGCCAGCAGCTTCCGCGGGGGGGCCTACAATGAGCAGTTCTTC	CASSFRGGAYNEQFF
TRBV24-1	-	TRBJ1-5	-	TGTGCCACCAGTGAAGGGGTAAGCAATCAGCCCCAGCATTTT	CATSEGVSNQPQHF
TRBV12-3/TRBV12-4	-	TRBJ1-1	few	TGTGCCAGCAGCCGGAAGATCATCACTGAAGCTTTCTTT	CASSRKIITEAFF
TRBV16	-	TRBJ1-4	-	TGTGCCAGCAGCGACCTGACAGTGTCAAATGAAAAACTGTTTTTT	CASSDLTVSNEKLFF
TRBV12-3/TRBV12-4	TRBD2	TRBJ2-2	-	TGTGCCAGCAGTTCATTGACTAGCGGGAGGGCTGCCGGGGAGCTGTTTTTT	CASSSLTSGRAAGELFF
TRBV2	-	TRBJ1-2	few	TGTGCCAGCACAGGCGCGGGGCGAGCACACGCCGGGCGGAAGAGTCCCCCCGGCTACACCTTC	CASTGAGRAHAGRKSPPGYTF
TRBV6-2/TRBV6-3	-	TRBJ2-7	-	TGTGCCAGCAGCGAGGAGCGGTACGAGCAGTACTTC	CASSEERYEQYF
TRBV6-1	-	TRBJ1-1	many	TGTGCCAGCAGTGAACCCCTCTACACTGAAGCTTTCTTT	CASSEPLYTEAFF
TRBV20-1	TRBD1	TRBJ2-3	-	TGCAGTGCTAAACAGGGGGTGTGGGATACGCAGTATTTT	CSAKQGVWDTQYF
TRBV30	TRBD2	TRBJ2-1	-	TGTGCCTGGAGTGAGCCAGCGGGGGCCTACAATGAGCAGTTCTTC	CAWSEPAGAYNEQFF
TRBV7-8	TRBD2	TRBJ2-2	many	TGTGCCAGCAGCTTGAGTCTAGCGGGAGGGTGGAACGGGGAGCTGTTTTTT	CASSLSLAGGWNGELFF
TRBV6-1	TRBD1	TRBJ1-2	-	TGTGCCAGCAGTTCCCCGGCTCAGACAGGGGCAAACTATGGCTACACCTTC	CASSSPAQTGANYGYTF
TRBV3-1	-	TRBJ2-3	many	TGTGCCAGCAGCCAAGGATCGTCTAGCCCTACGCAGTATTTT	CASSQGSSSPTQYF
TRBV5-1	-	TRBJ2-7	many	TGCGCCAGCAGCTTGGTACATATTACGGGTGAGCAGTACTTC	CASSLVHITGEQYF
TRBV15	TRBD1	TRBJ2-1	few	TGTGCCACCAGCTGGGACAGGACCTATGAGCAGTTCTTC	CATSWDRTYEQFF
TRBV4-2	-	TRBJ2-7	few	TGTGCCAGCAGCCAAGGTACAGGAGCCTCCTACGAGCAGTACTTC	CASSQGTGASYEQYF
TRBV11-2	-	TRBJ1-2	many	TGTGCCAGCAGCTTAAGGGGAGGGGTTGATGGCTACACCTTC	CASSLRGGVDGYTF
TRBV6-1	-	TRBJ1-3	few	TGTGCCAGCAGAAAGGGCCGAGGCGCTGGAAACACCATATATTTT	CASRKGRGAGNTIYF
TRBV7-6	-	TRBJ1-4	-	TGTGCCAGCAGCTTAACGGGGAATAATGAAAAACTGTTTTTT	CASSLTGNNEKLFF
TRBV20-1	TRBD2	TRBJ2-7	few	TGCAGTGCTCGCCGGAGGGGAAGGAGCGGGAGATGGTACGAGCAGTACTTC	CSARRRGRSGRWYEQYF
TRBV19	TRBD1	TRBJ1-2	few	TGTGCCAGTAGTACATCGGACAGGGGCCCTCTGCACTATGGCTACACCTTC	CASSTSDRGPLHYGYTF
TRBV10-3	-	TRBJ2-1	few	TGTGCCATCAGTAACCAGGTCGGGGTCCGGGATGAGCAGTTCTTC	CAISNQVGVRDEQFF
TRBV11-2	TRBD2	TRBJ2-5	few	TGTGCCAGCGGATACCCCCCTACCGGGACTAGCGGGAGGGCGCAAGAGACCCAGTACTTC	CASGYPPTGTSGRAQETQYF
TRBV6-1	TRBD2	TRBJ2-4	once	TGTGCCAGCCGCCCCCCGGGACTAACGGGAGACGGCAAAAACATTCAGTACTTC	CASRPPGLTGDGKNIQYF
TRBV12-3/TRBV12-4	TRBD1	TRBJ2-7	many	TGTGCCAGCAGTTTAAGACAGGGGGGATCCAAGCAGTACTTC	CASSLRQGGSKQYF
TRBV6-1	TRBD2	TRBJ2-1	-	TGTGCCAGCAGTGTTGGGACTAGCGGCCCCTACAATGAGCAGTTCTTC	CASSVGTSGPYNEQFF
TRBV7-9	-	TRBJ2-7	few	TGTGCCAGCAGCTTAGTACCCAGGGAAACCTACGAGCAGTACTTC	CASSLVPRETYEQYF
TRBV2	TRBD1	TRBJ1-5	many	TGTGCCCGGGGGGACAGCAATAGCAATCAGCCCCAGCATTTT	CARGDSNSNQPQHF
TRBV10-3	TRBD1	TRBJ1-2	few	TGTGCCATCAGCCAGGGGGCCGGAGCTAACTATGGCTACACCTTC	CAISQGAGANYGYTF
TRBV5-6	-	TRBJ1-1	many	TGTGCCAGCAGCTACGGGACGTTTAACACTGAAGCTTTCTTT	CASSYGTFNTEAFF
TRBV3-1	TRBD1	TRBJ2-1	-	TGTGCCAGCAGCCAAGAAAGACAGGGTCTGGGCAATGAGCAGTTCTTC	CASSQERQGLGNEQFF
TRBV2	-	TRBJ1-5	many	TGTGCCAGCAGCGAGACGGACCCCCATAGCAATCAGCCCCAGCATTTT	CASSETDPHSNQPQHF
TRBV6-1	TRBD1	TRBJ1-5	-	TGTGCCAGCAGTGCCACAGGGGGCTGGCAGCCCCAGCATTTT	CASSATGGWQPQHF
TRBV7-2	-	TRBJ1-2	-	TGTGCCAGCAGCTTATCCAGCGTCTCCACTAGATTGGGTGGCTACACCTTC	CASSLSSVSTRLGGYTF